What follows is one TCR beta chain and its context. This record comes from a study of T cell responses to AZD1222 COVID-19 vaccine. This table comes from immunoSEQ multiplex PCR, and its TCRdb copy is limited to in-frame clones, with some not included. The sample yields 90,000 to 140,000 clones, 82% seen once. Source: peripheral blood, taken on day 0 of AZD1222 vaccination. This receptor was taken from an adult in good health.

The DNA of the CDR3 is TGTGCCAGCTCACCACCGAGGACTAGCGGGGGTGGTGAGCAGTTCTTC. Encoded protein: CASSPPRTSGGGEQFF. The V gene is TRBV18, the J gene TRBJ2-1, with 13 bases aligning to TRBD2. The CDR3 loop spans 16 amino acids. The V gene end was trimmed by 0 bases and the J gene end by 9 bases; junction bases not matched to a gene: 5. Looked up from germline, CDR1 is KGHSH and CDR2 is LQKENI.